A single sample gave rise to the 18 T cell receptor beta chains below, sequenced in a study of early T cells in non-severe SARS-CoV-2 infection. A single record per CDR3 protein comes from TCRdb applying MiXCR to the 5' RACE reads. This sample has 55,000 to 75,000 distinct CDR3 sequences; more than 9% occur once, and the top ten carry 3.5% to 5%. Sequenced: whole blood. These TCRs come from an adult who was a healthcare worker with PCR-confirmed SARS-CoV-2 infection or an uninfected control (not recorded which).

This clonotype was found many times. The gene calls are TRBV4-1 and TRBJ2-4, with TRBD1 matching over 11 bases. The junction had 7 bases not matched to a gene; V was cut back by 4 bases and J by 8 bases. Germline CDR1 and CDR2: MGHRA and YSYEKL. This CDR3 is built from 15 residues. The chain's CDR3 is CASSPGQGATDIQYF. CDR3 bases: TGCGCCAGCAGCCCCGGACAGGGGGCAACAGACATTCAGTACTTC.

This clonotype was seen repeatedly, ten times or more. The V gene is TRBV29-1, the J gene TRBJ1-1; a possible D gene is TRBD1 (5 bases). The CDR3 has 12 amino acids. V lost 7 bases and J 3 bases, leaving 12 bases between the germline ends. In germline, CDR1 is SQVTM, CDR2 ANQGSEA. The CDR3 DNA sequence: TGCAGCGCATTACGGGGCCACACTGAAGCTTTCTTT. Its translation is CSALRGHTEAFF.

This clonotype was seen ten or more times. J is TRBJ2-5 and V is TRBV28; D may match TRBD1 or TRBD2 (5 bases each). V was cut by 6 bases and J by 1 base, with 12 bases left in between. CDR1 MDHEN and CDR2 SYDVKM come from the germline V gene. The CDR3 spans 14 residues. For the CDR3, the DNA is TGTGCCAGCAGCAGGGTAGCGACCCAAGAGACCCAGTACTTC. This encodes CASSRVATQETQYF.

The sample holds many counts of this clonotype. V and J are TRBV30 and TRBJ1-5; maybe TRBD1 (6 bases). This CDR3 region has 13 residues. Germline V CDR1 and CDR2: GTSNPN, SVGIG (reference sequence). Trimming took 5 bases from V and 6 from J, leaving 14 bases between them. The CDR3 coding sequence is TGTGCCTGGGGCCTGAGGGGGACTCAGCCCCAGCATTTT. Residues: CAWGLRGTQPQHF.

The rearrangement joins TRBV11-2 to TRBJ2-2; possibly TRBD1 for D (5 bases). The CDR3 covers 13 residues. With 3 bases removed from V and 7 bases from J, the gap between germline ends came to 9 bases. From germline, CDR1 is SGHAT and CDR2 FQNNGV. CDR3 protein: CASSFQGDGELFF. As DNA, the CDR3 is TGTGCCAGCAGCTTTCAGGGTGACGGGGAGCTGTTTTTT.

This clonotype was seen many times. This rearrangement joins TRBV9 to TRBJ2-1; D may be TRBD2 (6 bases). V was clipped by 8 bases and J by 0 bases, with 15 bases between them. This CDR3 is built from 15 residues. From germline, CDR1 is SGDLS and CDR2 YYNGEE. The chain's CDR3 is CASTEGGGSYNEQFF. In nucleotides, the CDR3 is TGTGCCAGTACGGAGGGCGGCGGCTCCTACAATGAGCAGTTCTTC.

This clonotype was observed many times. The V call is TRBV7-2, the J call TRBJ2-3; 10 bases agree with TRBD2. The CDR3 is 16 residues long. Germline assignment: CDR1 SGHTA and CDR2 FQGNSA. Trimming cost V 7 bases and J 3 bases; bases outside gene matches: 10. The CDR3 spells CASTQAASGRTDTQYF. The DNA of the CDR3 is TGTGCCAGCACCCAGGCGGCTAGCGGGAGAACAGATACGCAGTATTTT.

This chain joins TRBV13 and TRBJ2-1, with D possibly called TRBD1 or TRBD2 (5 bases each). Deletions cut 3 bases from V and 5 bases from J, with 20 bases between. Germline assignment: CDR1 PRHDT and CDR2 FYEKMQ (reference sequence). This CDR3 contains 17 residues. The CDR3 DNA reads as TGTGCCAGCAGCTTTCCTTCAGGGCGGCGGGTAAACAATGAGCAGTTCTTC. This sequence encodes CASSFPSGRRVNNEQFF.

This clonotype was seen at least ten times. The rearrangement uses TRBV7-3 and TRBJ2-6; weak D call: TRBD1 (6 bases). This CDR3 contains 17 residues. CDR1 is SGHTA and CDR2 is FQGTGA in the germline V gene. Trimming left V 2 bases short and J 0 bases short, with 11 bases between. CDR3 sequence reads: CASSLGQKSSGANVLTF. The CDR3 DNA follows: TGTGCCAGCAGCTTAGGACAGAAGAGCTCTGGGGCCAACGTCCTGACTTTC.

The chain combines TRBV29-1 with TRBJ2-7; 9 bases fit TRBD2. This CDR3 is 12 amino acids long. Germline V lookup: CDR1 SQVTM, CDR2 ANQGSEA. The trim removed 7 bases at V and 2 bases at J, leaving 3 bases unmatched. Here the CDR3 reads CSATSGPYEQYF. CDR3 coding DNA: TGCAGCGCGACTAGCGGCCCCTACGAGCAGTACTTC.

This sequence joins TRBV10-3 and TRBJ2-7, with 7 bases identical to TRBD2. Germline values: CDR1 ENHRY, CDR2 SYGVKD. The CDR3 runs to 16 residues. The trim removed 2 bases at V and 0 bases at J, leaving 7 bases unmatched. The CDR3 coding sequence is TGTGCCATCAGTGAGGGTGGAGCGGGAAGCTCCTACGAGCAGTACTTC. This gives the protein CAISEGGAGSSYEQYF.

This clonotype was recorded at least ten times. The gene calls are TRBV11-2 and TRBJ2-1; 8 bases fit TRBD2. Germline assignment: CDR1 SGHAT and CDR2 FQNNGV. The CDR3 sequence is 21 residues long. Unmatched junction bases numbered 19, after V lost 3 bases and J lost 0 bases. CDR3 region: CASSFPLGAGVGIGSYNEQFF. CDR3 DNA sequence: TGTGCCAGCAGCTTTCCGTTAGGAGCGGGAGTCGGGATCGGCTCCTACAATGAGCAGTTCTTC.

This clonotype was seen repeatedly, ten times or more. This chain joins TRBV4-2 and TRBJ2-1; a weak D match, TRBD2 (6 bases). The CDR3 sequence is 17 residues long. Deletions cut 2 bases from V and 7 bases from J, with 21 bases between. CDR1 LGHNA and CDR2 YNFKEQ come from the germline V gene. This chain's CDR3 is CASSQHGSLGGGNEQFF. CDR3 DNA: TGTGCCAGCAGCCAACACGGTTCCCTAGGTGGAGGGAATGAGCAGTTCTTC.

This clonotype appeared once. The chain combines TRBV20-1 with TRBJ2-7; 13 bases line up with TRBD2. This CDR3 is built from 14 residues. V lost 6 bases, J lost 6 bases, and 8 bases stayed unmatched. Germline CDR1 is DFQATT and CDR2 is SNEGSKA (reference sequence). In DNA form, the CDR3 reads TGCAGTGCCACTGGTGGACTAGCGGGAGTCGAGCAGTACTTC. This translates into CSATGGLAGVEQYF.

This clonotype showed up just a few times. The chain is built from TRBV12-3 or TRBV12-4 and TRBJ2-3; D is ambiguous. V shed 5 bases and J shed 8 bases, with 20 bases lying between them. This CDR3 comprises 15 residues. CDR3 region: CASSGDGSARGTQYF. CDR3 DNA sequence: TGTGCCAGCAGTGGGGATGGGTCAGCACGAGGTACGCAGTATTTT.

This clonotype was detected many times. The CDR3 region has the DNA TGCAGTGCTAGAGCTCCAAGGGAGCGGGGCTCCTACGAGCAGTACTTC. Its protein product is CSARAPRERGSYEQYF. The J gene is TRBJ2-7, the V gene TRBV20-1; 7 bases match TRBD2. The CDR3 runs to 16 residues. The germline V gene has CDR1 DFQATT and CDR2 SNEGSKA (reference sequence). The V gene end was trimmed by 1 base and the J gene end by 0 bases; junction bases not matched to a gene: 9.

In its sample, this clonotype was seen many times. The chain has TRBV7-3 and TRBJ2-3, with D unresolved. The germline V and J ends were trimmed by 5 bases and 7 bases, with 16 bases remaining between them. The CDR3 has 14 residues. Germline V gene sequence: CDR1 SGHTA, CDR2 FQGTGA. The CDR3 DNA sequence: TGTGCCAGCAGCCCCGACCCCCTTTTGAATACGCAGTATTTT. Protein product: CASSPDPLLNTQYF.

This clonotype appeared a few times. The rearrangement uses TRBV20-1 and TRBJ2-7, with a weak D call TRBD2 (5 bases). V lost 5 bases and J lost 2, with 16 bases in between. CDR3 length: 14 amino acids. Germline CDR1 is DFQATT and CDR2 is SNEGSKA (reference sequence). The CDR3 sequence is CSAPRIGGPYEQYF. The CDR3 coding sequence is TGCAGTGCTCCCCGTATAGGAGGCCCCTACGAGCAGTACTTC.